Here is one T cell receptor beta chain with its context. The antigen is unknown. At one end the junction does not follow the germline gene, possibly because of a read error. Amplification of TCR beta CDR3 from genomic DNA used two-round multiplex PCR. First-round PCR employed TRBV- and TRBJ-specific primers for each gene. Universal primers were used in the second PCR round. TCRdb called the multiplex PCR reads again in MiXCR, with one record for every CDR3 protein. The table shows around 30,000 distinct CDR3 sequences, with about 33% occurring only once. The sample originates from a study of prognosis after radiotherapy for stage I lung cancer. Across the whole study: The study included under 15 patients with newly diagnosed primary stage I lung tumors and several with oligometastatic NSCLC after surgical resection of the primary tumor. Findings of the study overall: Patients developing distant metastases showed lower Shannon entropy after stereotactic body radiation therapy.

Germline V gene sequence: CDR1 MNHEY, CDR2 SVGEGT. There are 16 residues in the CDR3. At both of two time points, 4.5 to 6.5 milliliters of peripheral blood were drawn. J is TRBJ2-2 and V is TRBV6-2 or TRBV6-3, with TRBD1 matching 9 bases. Sequences were derived from PBMCs, sampled before or after stereotactic body radiation therapy (not recorded which). The source is a donor aged 50 or older with non-small cell lung cancer. This CDR3 reads CASRQGQGSLTGELFF. As DNA, the CDR3 is TGTGCCAGCAGACAAGGACAGGGGTCGCTAACCGGGGAGTTGTTTTTT.